This TCR beta chain originates from a study of cytomegalovirus exposure and HLA in healthy donors listed by TCRdb under 2017. Some background on the complete study: According to a later analysis, the roughly 130 validation repertoires were produced on the same platform as the 680 or so repertoires of the first cohort. The study was designed to test whether signatures of past pathogen exposure could be identified by cataloging public T cell receptors. A separate validation cohort of 100 to 150 different subjects was used in addition to the roughly 640-subject first cohort. To predict cytomegalovirus infection status, the study brought together high-throughput TCR immunosequencing, statistical association of individual TCRs with disease status, and machine learning.

A remark on this clone: What this receptor recognizes is not known. Base-call qualities are not available, and no considerably larger clone is one nucleotide away.

Separate from the roughly 630-subject first cohort, the validation cohort of roughly 130 subjects was the group to which the donors belonged. Library generation was performed with the immunoSEQ multiplex PCR assay. Under the source paper's analysis protocol: A statistical classification framework was developed to diagnose cytomegalovirus status using the catalog of TCR beta chain sequences. In its TCRdb copy, this immuneACCESS table keeps in-frame sequences only and misses some clones. Where compared with another copy, unresolved V genes explain less than half of these, and the others have no known cause. The V and J calls and clone size are taken from that table; D and trimming were inferred from the DNA. The sample table contains 150,000 to 200,000 clones; only one count was recorded for about nine tenths of them. The ten largest clones take up around 10% of the sample. Broader findings and caveats from the paper: A later analysis had no HLA typing for the validation cohort, so co-occurrence there was scored across all 120 repertoires. Most TCR sequences were seen in very few donors, while some public TCRs were found in many individuals. Of the cluster scores, roughly 95% were above 0 in a later analysis, which found that TCRs clustered in the first cohort also tended to co-occur in the 95 to 150 validation repertoires. According to the authors, the approach could potentially be generalized to other disease states and immunological phenotypes. A total of about 180 TCR beta chains were listed by the study as associated with cytomegalovirus. Cytomegalovirus status was reported to be diagnosed by the classifier with high specificity and sensitivity in both the original and validation cohorts. In vitro tests confirmed that a few of the cytomegalovirus-associated TCR beta chains recognize cytomegalovirus antigens.

Sample: PBMCs. This TCR was sampled from a woman under 30 in good health and CMV-seropositive.

CDR3 loop: CSVGRTSNTGELFF. The DNA sequence is TGCAGCGTTGGCAGGACTTCGAACACCGGGGAGCTGTTTTTT. The chain is encoded by TRBV29-1 joined to TRBJ2-2; TRBD2 is a possible D gene, resting on 5 matching bases. CDR1 SQVTM and CDR2 ANQGSEA are derived from the germline V gene. The CDR3 runs 14 residues from the cysteine to the phenylalanine. Of all the DNA, just the CDR3 is kept, 42 bases in frame from base 1. The junction shows trimming of 4 bases on V and 0 bases on J, plus 9 bases between the germline ends.